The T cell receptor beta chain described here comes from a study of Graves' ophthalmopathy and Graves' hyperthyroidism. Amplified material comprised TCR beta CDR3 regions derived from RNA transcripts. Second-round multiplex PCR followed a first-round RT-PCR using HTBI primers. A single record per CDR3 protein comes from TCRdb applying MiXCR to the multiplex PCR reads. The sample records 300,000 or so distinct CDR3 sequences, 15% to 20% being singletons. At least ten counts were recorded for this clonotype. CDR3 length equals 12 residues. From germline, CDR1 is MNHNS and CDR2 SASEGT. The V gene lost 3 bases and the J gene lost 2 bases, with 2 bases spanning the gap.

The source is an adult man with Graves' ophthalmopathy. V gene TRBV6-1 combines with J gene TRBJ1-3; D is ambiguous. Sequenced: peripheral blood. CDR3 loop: CASSDTGNTIYF. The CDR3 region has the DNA TGTGCCAGCAGTGATACTGGAAACACCATATATTTT.